This T cell receptor beta chain emerged from a study of blood T cells in healthy people across ages. Findings and caveats of the study: The percentage of naive T cells correlated strongly with TCR beta diversity.

Through a sample-barcoded 5' primer and a J-beta primer mix, a second PCR was run for roughly 6 to 12 cycles. One entry per CDR3 protein, called by TCRdb with MiXCR from the 5' RACE reads. The table shows about 780,000 distinct CDR3 sequences, with about a quarter occurring only once. This CDR3 comprises 18 residues. Unmatched junction bases numbered 8, after V lost 2 bases and J lost 0 bases. Germline lookup yields CDR1 MGHDK and CDR2 SYGVNS. Concerning this clonotype: Its antigen is as yet unknown.

These sequences were also reported in another study, on T cells of mothers and their children.

The clonotype comes from a boy aged 5-17 years in good health. Sequenced material: blood. This chain joins TRBV25-1 and TRBJ2-5; TRBD1 matches at 11 bases. The CDR3 reads CASSEASGQGGYQETQYF. The CDR3 bases are TGTGCCAGCAGTGAAGCTTCGGGACAGGGGGGATACCAAGAGACCCAGTACTTC. Based on the CDR3 plus reference TRBV25-1 and TRBJ2-5, the full variable domain is EADIYQTPRYLVIGTGKKITLECSQTMGHDKMYWYQQDPGMELHLIHYSYGVNSTEKGDLSSESTVSRIRTEHFPLTLESARPSHTSQYLCASSEASGQGGYQETQYFGPGTRLLVL.